This TCR beta chain appears in the sequencing data of a study of B cell selection in AIRE deficiency. Study-level points and caveats: Only roughly 9% of 3,500 to 4,500 shared Treg sequences were patient-specific; 31.6% healthy-specific. TCRbeta-only data showed roughly 33% of shared healthy Treg sequences in healthy Tconv. Patient Tconv and Treg cells showed healthy-like TCRBV usage, CDR3 length, diversity.

The regulatory T cell sort gate was CD4+CD25hiCD127low/negative. CDR1 is SEHNR, CDR2 FQNEAQ, per germline (reference sequence). The CDR3 contains 16 residues. V was pared by 0 bases and J by 9 bases, with 9 bases of the junction left unmatched. Per the authors' pipeline: Treg pools: 50,000 to 70,000 distinct patient, approximately 8.8x10^4 donor TCRbeta sequences. The protocol was immunoSEQ multiplex PCR, while the TCRdb copy is restricted to in-frame clones and leaves out a portion. V and J calls and clone size are copied from that table; D and trimming were computed from the DNA. This sample has tens of thousands of clones, with about 95% found just once. As to this clone: The antigen is unknown.

This receptor was identified in a human donor with AIRE deficiency. Sample: Tregs sorted from PBMCs. The chain carries TRBV7-9 and TRBJ2-1, with 9 positions matching TRBD1. CDR3 sequence: CASSLAPGQGSVEQFF. The CDR3 nucleotides are TGTGCCAGCAGCTTAGCGCCCGGACAGGGGTCGGTTGAGCAGTTCTTC.